Following are 21 T cell receptor beta chains from one sample sequenced in a study of a mutant IDH1 vaccine in newly diagnosed glioma. Documented time point: baseline, week 1 (first vaccination visit). The treatment was: pre-vaccination baseline after standard-of-care therapy. Method: immunoSEQ multiplex PCR; TCRdb's copy keeps in-frame clones and lacks some. Of roughly 38,000 clones in the sample, around four fifths are singletons; the top ten hold 7.5% to 9.5%. The sequences come from PBMCs, collected from a glioma patient treated with radiotherapy, temozolomide or both. The receptors here all came from a man aged 40-50 years with glioma. Some clones in this sample may be carry-over from other donors' samples.

The chain combines TRBV5-4 with TRBJ1-4; 7 positions agree with TRBD1. The trim removed 2 bases at V and 2 bases at J, leaving 0 bases unmatched. Germline V gene sequence: CDR1 SGHNT, CDR2 YYREEE (reference sequence). The CDR3 is made up of 14 amino acids. CDR3 amino acids: CASSFRGTNEKLFF. The CDR3 region has the DNA TGTGCCAGCAGCTTCAGGGGGACTAATGAAAAACTGTTTTTT.

This chain uses TRBV15 with TRBJ1-5; TRBD1 aligns across 10 bases. The CDR3 has 15 residues. Germline V CDR1 and CDR2: LNHNV, YYDKDF (reference sequence). After removal of 5 bases from V and 5 bases from J, the junction contained 6 bases not matched to a gene. This chain's CDR3 is CATSGRQGAHQPQHF. The CDR3 region has the DNA TGTGCCACCAGCGGGCGACAGGGGGCACATCAGCCCCAGCATTTT.

The V call is TRBV11-2, the J call TRBJ1-1; TRBD1 is a possible D gene (5 bases). There are 19 residues in the CDR3. Trimming removed 0 bases at V and 4 bases at J, with 24 bases between. Germline V gives CDR1 SGHAT, CDR2 FQNNGV. The CDR3 nucleotides are TGTGCCAGCAGCTTAGATCTAATGGACACGCTGAGAAGGGTCACTGAAGCTTTCTTT. It is translated as CASSLDLMDTLRRVTEAFF.

Only one count was recorded for this clone. The V call is TRBV18, the J call TRBJ2-3; D unresolved. Per germline, CDR1 KGHSH and CDR2 LQKENI. V was pared by 3 bases and J by 2 bases, with 15 bases between. The CDR3 is 16 residues long. The CDR3: CASSPVISIYTDTQYF. The DNA of the CDR3 is TGTGCCAGCTCACCGGTGATCTCAATCTACACAGATACGCAGTATTTT.

V gene TRBV27 combines with J gene TRBJ2-1; no clear D gene. V was shortened by 1 base and J by 5 bases, with 0 bases between the two germline ends. Germline-derived CDR1 and CDR2 are MNHEY and SMNVEV (reference sequence). The CDR3 extends over 11 amino acids. The CDR3 spells CASSLYNEQFF. The DNA for the CDR3 is TGTGCCAGCAGTTTATACAATGAGCAGTTCTTC.

This sequence joins TRBV4-3 and TRBJ2-3, with 9 bases that match TRBD2. The germline V gene has CDR1 LGHNA and CDR2 YSLEER. V was pared by 1 base and J by 7 bases, with 6 bases of the junction left unmatched. This CDR3 is 15 amino acids long. CDR3 region: CASSQGGGAYNTQYF. CDR3 coding DNA: TGCGCCAGCAGCCAAGGCGGGGGGGCCTACAATACGCAGTATTTT.

V is TRBV7-9 and J is TRBJ1-1; 8 bases align to TRBD1. This CDR3 has 14 amino acids. CDR1 is SEHNR and CDR2 is FQNEAQ in the germline V gene (reference sequence). After removal of 2 bases from V and 6 bases from J, the junction contained 5 bases not matched to a gene. Here the CDR3 DNA reads TGTGCCAGCAGCTTATCTGGGACAGGCGCTGAAGCTTTCTTT. Its translation: CASSLSGTGAEAFF. Variable domain in full (rest from reference TRBV7-9 and TRBJ1-1): DTGVSQNPRHKITKRGQNVTFRCDPISEHNRLYWYRQTLGQGPEFLTYFQNEAQLEKSRLLSDRFSAERPKGSFSTLEIQRTEQGDSAMYLCASSLSGTGAEAFFGQGTRLTVV.

The table lists this clone with a count of one. V and J are TRBV5-4 and TRBJ2-7; D is undetermined. The germline gives CDR1 SGHNT, CDR2 YYREEE (reference sequence). The CDR3 runs to 13 residues. Trimming cost V 4 bases and J 2 bases, with 10 bases left between them. The DNA of the CDR3 is TGTGCCAGCAGCGAGAGTTATCCCTACGAGCAGTACTTC. Amino acid sequence: CASSESYPYEQYF.

CDR3 DNA sequence: TGTGCCAGCAGCTTCCAAAGAGGGTATTCCTACGAGCAGTACTTC. Its protein is CASSFQRGYSYEQYF. This chain links TRBV27 with TRBJ2-7, with a weak D call TRBD2 (5 bases). CDR3 size: 15 residues. Germline V CDR1 and CDR2: MNHEY, SMNVEV (reference sequence). Trimming pared 6 bases from V and 1 base from J, leaving 16 bases between.

The chain links TRBV21-1 to TRBJ1-6; TRBD1, the table's D call, lacks a check against the DNA. TRBV21-1 corresponds to a pseudogene. The CDR3 consists of 16 residues. The CDR3 loop is CASSKETGSDNSPLHF. CDR3 coding DNA: TGTGCCAGCAGCAAAGAGACAGGGTCTGATAATTCACCCCTCCACTTT.

This sequence joins TRBV27 and TRBJ2-1; 7 bases align to TRBD2. V dropped 5 bases and J dropped 9; count of bases not matched to a gene: 13. The CDR3 is 15 residues long. Germline assignment: CDR1 MNHEY and CDR2 SMNVEV (reference sequence). CDR3 sequence reads: CASSPSSGGSIEQFF. CDR3 DNA: TGTGCCAGCAGTCCTTCTTCGGGGGGAAGTATTGAGCAGTTCTTC.

The sample holds a few counts of this clone. V usage is TRBV6-1 and J usage is TRBJ2-7; maybe TRBD1 (6 bases). The germline V gene has CDR1 MNHNS and CDR2 SASEGT. The CDR3 is 15 residues long. V was pared by 6 bases and J by 5 bases, with 20 bases between. The CDR3 sequence is CASSVHRVNTNEQYF. In DNA form, the CDR3 reads TGTGCCAGCAGCGTTCACAGGGTAAATACGAACGAGCAGTACTTC.

The gene calls are TRBV10-3 and TRBJ1-1; D is unclear. Trimming took off 5 bases at V and 1 base at J, with 14 bases between the two ends. CDR1 ENHRY and CDR2 SYGVKD come from the germline V gene. The CDR3 runs to 15 residues. Here the CDR3 reads CAISRGWQRNTEAFF. Written as DNA, the CDR3 is TGTGCCATCAGTCGAGGTTGGCAGAGGAACACTGAAGCTTTCTTT.

The chain employs TRBV2 and TRBJ1-2; D is ambiguous. Germline assignment: CDR1 SNHLY and CDR2 FYNNEI. V was pared by 9 bases and J by 0 bases, with 17 bases between. This CDR3 is 15 amino acids long. CDR3 in amino acids: CASTDSLRANYGYTF. The CDR3 DNA follows: TGTGCCAGTACGGATTCACTGCGAGCTAACTATGGCTACACCTTC.

The chain recombines TRBV7-2 with TRBJ2-7; weak D call: TRBD1 (6 bases). This CDR3 contains 15 residues. V shed 2 bases and J shed 3 bases, with 14 bases lying between them. CDR1 SGHTA and CDR2 FQGNSA come from the germline V gene. CDR3 loop: CASSLRDNVDYEQYF. As DNA, the CDR3 is TGTGCCAGCAGCTTAAGGGACAATGTTGACTACGAGCAGTACTTC.

This clone appeared a single time. The chain is built from TRBV6-1 and TRBJ1-1; 7 nucleotides agree with TRBD1. The V and J ends lost 2 bases and 12 bases, in that order; junction bases with no gene match: 9. The CDR3 is made up of 13 amino acids. Per germline, CDR1 MNHNS and CDR2 SASEGT. For the CDR3, the DNA is TGTGCCAGCAGTGAACGGGACAGATCTCTAACTTTCTTT. Translation: CASSERDRSLTFF.

The chain employs TRBV25-1 and TRBJ2-1, with a possible D match to TRBD2 (6 bases). The CDR3 contains 14 residues. The V and J ends lost 2 bases and 2 bases respectively, with 7 bases between them. Per germline, CDR1 MGHDK and CDR2 SYGVNS. The CDR3 sequence is CASSEGGTYNEQFF. The CDR3 nucleotides are TGTGCCAGCAGTGAAGGCGGGACCTACAATGAGCAGTTCTTC.

The chain employs TRBV4-2 and TRBJ1-4, with a possible D match to TRBD1 (6 bases). This CDR3 has 15 amino acids. Germline V gene data show CDR1 as LGHNA and CDR2 as YNFKEQ. V dropped 3 bases and J dropped 5 bases, with 13 bases sitting between them. CDR3 bases: TGTGCCAGCAGCCAGCCCGAAGGACAGAATGAAAAACTGTTTTTT. This gives the protein CASSQPEGQNEKLFF.

With regard to this clone: The same CDR3 also results from other DNA sequences found in this sample. V and J are TRBV15 and TRBJ2-7; no clear D gene. V lost 1 base and J lost 1, with 8 bases in between. Germline loops: CDR1 LNHNV, CDR2 YYDKDF (reference sequence). The CDR3 sequence is 14 residues long. The CDR3 protein is CATSRGGDSYEQYF. The CDR3 coding sequence is TGTGCCACCAGCAGAGGGGGTGATTCCTACGAGCAGTACTTC.

A few counts support this clone. V is TRBV4-3 and J is TRBJ2-2; possible D gene TRBD2, 5 bases. Deletions cut 1 base from V and 6 bases from J, with 9 bases between. From germline, CDR1 is LGHNA and CDR2 YSLEER. The CDR3 consists of 14 residues. CDR3 sequence (DNA): TGCGCCAGCAGCCAAGTGGCTAGCCCCGGGGAGCTGTTTTTT. This codes for CASSQVASPGELFF.

The rearrangement joins TRBV19 to TRBJ2-6; tentatively, D is TRBD1 (5 bases). Trimming took off 6 bases at V and 2 bases at J, with 14 bases between the two ends. The CDR3 is 16 residues long. The germline CDR1 and CDR2 sequences are LNHDA and SQIVND (reference sequence). CDR3: CASRPPGLAGANVLTF. The CDR3 DNA follows: TGTGCCAGTAGACCACCAGGGTTGGCTGGGGCCAACGTCCTGACTTTC.